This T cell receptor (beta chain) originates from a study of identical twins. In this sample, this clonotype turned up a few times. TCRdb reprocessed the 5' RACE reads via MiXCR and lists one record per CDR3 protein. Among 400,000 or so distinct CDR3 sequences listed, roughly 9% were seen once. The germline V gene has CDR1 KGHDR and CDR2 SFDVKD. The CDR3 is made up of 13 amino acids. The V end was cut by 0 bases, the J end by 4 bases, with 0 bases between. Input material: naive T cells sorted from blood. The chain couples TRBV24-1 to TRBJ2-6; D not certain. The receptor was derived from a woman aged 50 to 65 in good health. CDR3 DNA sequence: TGTGCCACCAGTGATTTGGGGGCCAACGTCCTGACTTTC. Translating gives CATSDLGANVLTF.